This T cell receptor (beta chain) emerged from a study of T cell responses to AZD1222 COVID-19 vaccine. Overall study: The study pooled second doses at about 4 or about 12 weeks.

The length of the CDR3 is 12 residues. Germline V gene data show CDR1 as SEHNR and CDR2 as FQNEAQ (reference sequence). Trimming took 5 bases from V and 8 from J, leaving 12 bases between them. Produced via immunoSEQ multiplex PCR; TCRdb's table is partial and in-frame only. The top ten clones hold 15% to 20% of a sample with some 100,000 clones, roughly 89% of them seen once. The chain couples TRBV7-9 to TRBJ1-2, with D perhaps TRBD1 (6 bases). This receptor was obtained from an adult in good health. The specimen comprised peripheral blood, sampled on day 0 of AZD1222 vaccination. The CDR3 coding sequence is TGTGCCAGCAGCCCAGGACAGAGCGGCTACACCTTC. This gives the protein CASSPGQSGYTF.